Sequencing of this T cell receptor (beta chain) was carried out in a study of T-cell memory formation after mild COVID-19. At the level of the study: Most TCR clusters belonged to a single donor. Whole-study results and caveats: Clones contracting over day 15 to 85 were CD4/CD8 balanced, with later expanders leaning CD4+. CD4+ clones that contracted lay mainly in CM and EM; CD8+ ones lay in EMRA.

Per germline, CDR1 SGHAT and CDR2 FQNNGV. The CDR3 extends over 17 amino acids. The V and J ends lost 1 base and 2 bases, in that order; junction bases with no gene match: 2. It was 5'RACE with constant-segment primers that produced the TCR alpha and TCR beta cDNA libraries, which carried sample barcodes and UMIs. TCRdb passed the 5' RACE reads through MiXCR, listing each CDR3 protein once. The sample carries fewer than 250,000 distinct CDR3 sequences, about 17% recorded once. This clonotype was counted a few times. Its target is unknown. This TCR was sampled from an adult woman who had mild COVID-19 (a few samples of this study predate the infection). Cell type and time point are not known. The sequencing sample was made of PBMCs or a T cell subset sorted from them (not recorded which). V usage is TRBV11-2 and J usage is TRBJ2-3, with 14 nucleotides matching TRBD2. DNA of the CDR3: TGTGCCAGCAGCTTAGGGACTAGCGGGGGGCTCACAGATACGCAGTATTTT. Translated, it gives CASSLGTSGGLTDTQYF.